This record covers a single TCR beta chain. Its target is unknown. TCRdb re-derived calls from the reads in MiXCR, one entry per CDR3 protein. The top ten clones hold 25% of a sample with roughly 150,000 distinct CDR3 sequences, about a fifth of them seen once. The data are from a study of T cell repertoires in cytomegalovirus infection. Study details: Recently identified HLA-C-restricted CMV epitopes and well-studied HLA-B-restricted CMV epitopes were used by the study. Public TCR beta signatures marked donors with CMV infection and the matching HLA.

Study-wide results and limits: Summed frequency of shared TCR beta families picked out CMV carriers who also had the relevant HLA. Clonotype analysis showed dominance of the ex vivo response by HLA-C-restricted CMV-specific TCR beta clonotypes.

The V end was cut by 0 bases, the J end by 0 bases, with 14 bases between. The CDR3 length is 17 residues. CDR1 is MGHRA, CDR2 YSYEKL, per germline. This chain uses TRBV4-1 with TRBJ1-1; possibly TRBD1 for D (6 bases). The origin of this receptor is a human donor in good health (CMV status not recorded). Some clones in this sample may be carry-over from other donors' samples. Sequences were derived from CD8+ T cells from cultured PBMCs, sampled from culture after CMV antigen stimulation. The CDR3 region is CASSQDRRGPMNTEAFF. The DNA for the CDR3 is TGCGCCAGCAGCCAAGATCGCAGGGGCCCTATGAACACTGAAGCTTTCTTT.